The entry below gives a single T cell receptor beta chain sequence along with its context. The source of the sample is a study of blood T cell repertoires in COVID-19. The overall study: Researchers got acute and convalescent COVID-19 samples from the United States, Italy and Spain.

The CDR3 extends over 17 amino acids. CDR1 is LGHNA, CDR2 YNFKEQ, per germline. Trimming took off 0 bases at V and 0 bases at J, with 12 bases between the two ends. Study members were between about 18 and 100 years old and lived in 20 to 30 US regions. Assignments of participants to cohorts depended upon their own reported clinical history. Clones were read by immunoSEQ multiplex PCR, and TCRdb kept only the in-frame ones, dropping some. The sample has roughly 250,000 clones; around nine tenths are singletons. The sequence derives from a woman younger than 30 who had recovered from COVID-19. Sequencing input: PBMCs or T cells enriched from blood (not recorded which). J is TRBJ1-3 and V is TRBV4-2; possibly TRBD1 for D (5 bases). For the CDR3, the DNA is TGTGCCAGCAGCCAAGACCTCGGCAGGGACTCTGGAAACACCATATATTTT. It is translated as CASSQDLGRDSGNTIYF.